This paragraph reports one TCR beta chain. Germline lookup yields CDR1 SGHTA and CDR2 FQGTGA. Trimming took 5 bases from V and 7 from J; bases not matched to a gene: 12. The CDR3 runs to 17 residues. The data belong to a study of blood T cell repertoires in COVID-19. Study as a whole: Sites in the United States, Italy and Spain provided acute and convalescent COVID-19 samples. T cells, B-cell-depleted T cells, or PBMCs provided the cDNA or gDNA that served as material.

Authors' methods: Reference gene primer amplification gave nucleated cell count estimates. Sequenced by immunoSEQ multiplex PCR; TCRdb stores in-frame clones only, minus some. V, J and clone size reflect that table, while D and trimming were determined from the DNA. This table has 200,000 to 300,000 clones, about 91% appearing once. Patients from Seattle were sampled longitudinally, starting during active infection. This sequence was found in a person aged 18-30 years with COVID-19, enrolled during active disease. Input material: peripheral blood. The chain joins TRBV7-3 to TRBJ2-2, with 11 bases fitting TRBD2. CDR3 nucleotide sequence: TGTGCCAGCAGCGCTTCCCCACTAGCGGGAGCCAACGGGGAGCTGTTTTTT. As protein: CASSASPLAGANGELFF.